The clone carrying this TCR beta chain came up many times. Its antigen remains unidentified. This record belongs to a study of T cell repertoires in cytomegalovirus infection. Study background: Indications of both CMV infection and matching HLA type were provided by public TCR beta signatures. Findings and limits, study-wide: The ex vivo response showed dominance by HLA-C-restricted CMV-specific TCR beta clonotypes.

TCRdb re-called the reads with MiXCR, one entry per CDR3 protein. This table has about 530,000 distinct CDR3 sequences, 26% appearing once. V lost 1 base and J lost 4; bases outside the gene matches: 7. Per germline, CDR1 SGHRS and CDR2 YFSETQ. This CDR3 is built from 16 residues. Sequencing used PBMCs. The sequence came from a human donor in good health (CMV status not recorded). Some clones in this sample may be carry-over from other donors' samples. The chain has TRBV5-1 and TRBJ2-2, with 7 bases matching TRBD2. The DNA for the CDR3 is TGCGCCAGCAGCTTGATCCGGGAGGCTCGCACCGGGGAGCTGTTTTTT. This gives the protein CASSLIREARTGELFF. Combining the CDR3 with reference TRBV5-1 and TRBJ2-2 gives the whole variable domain KAGVTQTPRYLIKTRGQQVTLSCSPISGHRSVSWYQQTPGQGLQFLFEYFSETQRNKGNFPGRFSGRQFSNSRSEMNVSTLELGDSALYLCASSLIREARTGELFFGEGSRLTVL.